This T cell receptor beta chain is from a study of T cell changes during pregnancy in multiple sclerosis. Generated by immunoSEQ multiplex PCR, the TCRdb table keeps only in-frame clones and is missing some. The table records about 41,000 clones, 80% to 90% of them present only once. Germline V gene lookup returns CDR1 SGHNT and CDR2 YENEEA. Trimming left V 1 base short and J 0 bases short, with 9 bases between. The CDR3 has 15 residues. This receptor was obtained from a female donor with multiple sclerosis, enrolled in a pregnancy study. The sample consisted of CD4+ T cells from peripheral blood mononuclear cells, taken in the first trimester of pregnancy. V and J are TRBV11-3 and TRBJ1-2; D remains unclear. Here the CDR3 reads CASSLVVGANYGYTF. The CDR3 DNA reads as TGTGCCAGCAGCTTAGTCGTAGGAGCTAACTATGGCTACACCTTC. Full variable domain (outside the CDR3, taken from reference TRBV11-3 and TRBJ1-2): EAGVVQSPRYKIIEKKQPVAFWCNPISGHNTLYWYLQNLGQGPELLIRYENEEAVDDSQLPKDRFSAERLKGVDSTLKIQPAELGDSAVYLCASSLVVGANYGYTFGSGTRLTVV.